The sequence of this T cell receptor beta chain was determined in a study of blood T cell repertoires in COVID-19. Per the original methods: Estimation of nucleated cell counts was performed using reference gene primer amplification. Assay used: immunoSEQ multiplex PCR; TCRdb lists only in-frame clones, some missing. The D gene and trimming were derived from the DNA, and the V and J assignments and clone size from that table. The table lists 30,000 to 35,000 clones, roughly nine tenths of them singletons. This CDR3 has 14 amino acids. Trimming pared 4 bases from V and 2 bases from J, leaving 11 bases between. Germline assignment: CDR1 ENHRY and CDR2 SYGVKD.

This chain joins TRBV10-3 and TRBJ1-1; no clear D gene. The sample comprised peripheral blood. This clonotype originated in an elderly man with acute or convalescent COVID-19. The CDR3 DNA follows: TGTGCCATCAGTGTCGGGTCCGAAAACACTGAAGCTTTCTTT. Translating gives CAISVGSENTEAFF.